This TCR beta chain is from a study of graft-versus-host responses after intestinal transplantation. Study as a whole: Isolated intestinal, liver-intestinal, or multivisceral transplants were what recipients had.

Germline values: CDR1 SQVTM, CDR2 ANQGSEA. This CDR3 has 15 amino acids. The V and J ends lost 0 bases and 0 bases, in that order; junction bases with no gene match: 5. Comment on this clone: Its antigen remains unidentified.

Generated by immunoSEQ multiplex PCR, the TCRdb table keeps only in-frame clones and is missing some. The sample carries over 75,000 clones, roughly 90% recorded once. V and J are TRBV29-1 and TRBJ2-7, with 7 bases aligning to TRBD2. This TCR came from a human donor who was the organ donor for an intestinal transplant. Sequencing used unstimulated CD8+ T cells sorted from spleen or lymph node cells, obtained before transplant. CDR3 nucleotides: TGCAGCGTTGAAGAGGGGGGGGGAAGCTCCTACGAGCAGTACTTC. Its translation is CSVEEGGGSSYEQYF.